Following are 11 T cell receptor beta chains from one sample sequenced in a study of blood T cells in healthy people across ages. For the second PCR, which ran for roughly 6 to 12 cycles, a sample-barcoded 5' primer and a J-beta primer mix were used. Using its own MiXCR run on the 5' RACE reads, TCRdb lists one record per CDR3 protein. The table has about 940,000 distinct CDR3 sequences, around 48% seen once. Sequenced sample: blood. These TCRs come from a man aged 25 to 40 in good health.

The V gene is TRBV24-1, the J gene TRBJ2-5; D unclear. The germline gives CDR1 KGHDR, CDR2 SFDVKD. This CDR3 contains 12 residues. The V and J ends lost 7 bases and 0 bases respectively, with 5 bases between them. The chain's CDR3 is CATSENQETQYF. CDR3 bases: TGTGCCACCAGCGAGAACCAAGAGACCCAGTACTTC.

The chain employs TRBV14 and TRBJ2-5; the D gene is possibly TRBD1 (5 bases). Trimming left V 4 bases short and J 4 bases short, with 7 bases between. The CDR3 consists of 12 residues. In germline, CDR1 is SGHDN, CDR2 FVKESK. The CDR3 nucleotides are TGTGCCAGCAGCCGGACATTAGAGACCCAGTACTTC. Protein product: CASSRTLETQYF.

This sequence joins TRBV20-1 and TRBJ2-3; 7 bases match TRBD1. This CDR3 has 16 residues. V lost 6 bases to trimming and J lost 0 bases; unmatched junction nucleotides: 12. The germline CDR1 and CDR2 sequences are DFQATT and SNEGSKA (reference sequence). CDR3 loop: CSATRQGYSSTDTQYF. DNA for the CDR3: TGCAGTGCCACCAGACAGGGATACTCGAGCACAGATACGCAGTATTTT.

This clonotype was seen more than once but under ten times. At one end the junction does not follow the germline gene, possibly because of a read error. This rearrangement joins TRBV7-9 to TRBJ1-5; D unresolved. Germline CDR1 is SEHNR and CDR2 is FQNEAQ (reference sequence). CDR3 size: 13 residues. The CDR3 is CASTLGSNQPQHF. CDR3 nucleotide sequence: TGTGCCAGCACCTTAGGAAGCAATCAGCCCCAGCATTTT.

The chain uses TRBV25-1 and TRBJ2-7; TRBD2 might be the D (5 bases). Germline V gives CDR1 MGHDK, CDR2 SYGVNS. Deletions cut 4 bases from V and 0 bases from J, with 13 bases between. This CDR3 contains 15 residues. In DNA form, the CDR3 reads TGTGCCAGCAGTGTGGGAGACACTAGCTCCTACGAGCAGTACTTC. Protein sequence: CASSVGDTSSYEQYF.

The chain is built from TRBV14 and TRBJ2-5, with D tentatively TRBD2 (5 bases). The end of the DNA aligns better with TRBJ2-7, so the J call may be wrong. The CDR3 contains 14 residues. Looked up from germline, CDR1 is SGHDN and CDR2 is FVKESK. CDR3 protein: CASSQGPGTGEQYF. In DNA form, the CDR3 reads TGTGCCAGCAGCCAAGGACCGGGAACTGGCGAGCAGTACTTC.

The chain carries TRBV12-3 or TRBV12-4 and TRBJ1-5; D is unresolved. The CDR3 extends over 13 amino acids. V was pared by 3 bases and J by 6 bases, with 9 bases between. The CDR3 spells CASSFTRSQPQHF. Written as DNA, the CDR3 is TGTGCCAGCAGTTTCACAAGGTCTCAGCCCCAGCATTTT.

Of note for this clonotype: The junction departs from the called germline gene at one end, perhaps through a read error. The chain joins TRBV6-2 or TRBV6-3 to TRBJ1-1, with TRBD1 matching over 7 bases. The CDR3 sequence is 12 residues long. Per the germline V gene, CDR1 is MNHEY and CDR2 is SVGEGT. The DNA of the CDR3 is TGTGCCAGCAGTGACAGGGCCACTGAGGCTTTCTTT. It is translated as CASSDRATEAFF.

The V call is TRBV28, the J call TRBJ2-2, with D uncertain. The CDR3 contains 13 residues. V shed 8 bases and J shed 6 bases, with 13 bases lying between them. Per germline, CDR1 MDHEN and CDR2 SYDVKM. The DNA for the CDR3 is TGTGCCAGCTGTCTAGGTTTACCCGGGGAGCTGTTTTTT. It specifies CASCLGLPGELFF.

The rearrangement uses TRBV3-1 and TRBJ1-2; tentatively, D is TRBD1 (5 bases). The V gene's germline CDR1 is LGHDT and CDR2 YNNKEL (reference sequence). This CDR3 has 13 residues. Trimming shortened V by 2 bases and J by 5 bases, and 9 bases separated the two germline ends. CDR3 residues: CASSQQGRYGYTF. CDR3 coding DNA: TGTGCCAGCAGCCAACAGGGCCGATATGGCTACACCTTC.

This clonotype has a single count. V and J are TRBV3-1 and TRBJ1-5; no reliable D call. The CDR3 runs to 15 residues. Germline values: CDR1 LGHDT, CDR2 YNNKEL (reference sequence). V was pared by 4 bases and J by 4 bases, with 14 bases between. CDR3 sequence: CASSRGSGSNQPQHF. The CDR3, as DNA: TGTGCCAGCAGCCGAGGTAGTGGGTCGAATCAGCCCCAGCATTTT.